These T cell receptor beta chains were read from a single sample in a study of blood T cell repertoires in COVID-19. The method was immunoSEQ multiplex PCR; TCRdb's version includes in-frame clones alone and lacks a portion of them. The data show fewer than 250,000 clones, around 83% seen once. Sequenced: peripheral blood. The receptors here all came from a man between 45 and 60 years old with active or convalescent COVID-19. Each CDR3 is given with its conserved first and last residue. The order of the fields is V gene, CDR3 length, J gene, CDR3 protein.

TRBV10-2,16,TRBJ1-4,CASSPAPDRIGEKLFF
TRBV19,16,TRBJ1-5,CASSPWEGRGNQPQHF
TRBV5-4,17,TRBJ2-2,CASSGSGGKFGAGELFF
TRBV19,13,TRBJ1-5,CAISDIHNQPQHF
TRBV19,15,TRBJ1-2,CASSHLGTANYGYTF
TRBV9,19,TRBJ2-6,CASSPRSGTGGIGANVLTF
TRBV30,13,TRBJ1-6,CAWSGGAISPLHF
TRBV2,15,TRBJ1-2,CASSEDRGGNYGYTF
TRBV11-2,14,TRBJ2-7,CASSGNRASYEQYF
TRBV9,12,TRBJ1-2,CASSAEPVGYTF
TRBV4-2,14,TRBJ2-3,CASSQGQGLAGFSF
TRBV13,18,TRBJ2-2,CASSPIVAGPRGTGELFF
TRBV19,11,TRBJ2-5,CATPPRETQYF
TRBV2,14,TRBJ2-7,CASSAISGGFEQYF
TRBV5-4,15,TRBJ1-2,CASSSPPPQGYGYTF
TRBV30,14,TRBJ1-6,CAGDRTGGNSPLHF
TRBV2,13,TRBJ1-4,CASTRVTNEKLFF
TRBV23-1,14,TRBJ1-1,CASSQAGVNTEAFF
TRBV7-2,14,TRBJ1-1,CASSSLGRNTEAFF
TRBV19,15,TRBJ1-4,CASSASGGTNEKLFF
TRBV7-2,15,TRBJ1-4,CASSPGDGWGEKLFF
TRBV11-2,14,TRBJ1-4,CASSLPGAWEKLFF
TRBV29-1,12,TRBJ2-7,CSVGDRAYEQYF
TRBV7-6,19,TRBJ2-4,CASSLAAGVAGGAKNIQYF
TRBV2,15,TRBJ2-7,CASSRDRTGSYEQYF
TRBV2,14,TRBJ2-1,CASRIREGRHEQFF
TRBV6-1,18,TRBJ1-4,CASSEAGTVTATNEKLFF
TRBV19,14,TRBJ2-5,CASSTQGTQETQYF
TRBV5-4,16,TRBJ2-7,CASSLIAGQGSDEQYF
TRBV5-1,13,TRBJ1-3,CASSPVFGNTIYF
TRBV5-4,14,TRBJ2-3,CASSLRGGADTQYF
TRBV30,14,TRBJ2-5,CAWSEAGPQETQYF
TRBV7-2,16,TRBJ1-3,CASSSRGGPGGNTIYF
TRBV18,15,TRBJ1-1,CASSPRDPGNTEAFF
TRBV24-1,14,TRBJ2-5,CATSDSSGQETQYF
TRBV5-1,14,TRBJ2-3,CASSLVSEADTQYF
TRBV18,15,TRBJ2-2,CASSPSDTYTGELFF
TRBV7-2,17,TRBJ2-1,CASSLTGAGTPYNEQFF
TRBV19,15,TRBJ2-4,CASSITSGGRNIQYF
TRBV10-2,13,TRBJ2-5,CASSSQGQETQYF
TRBV5-4,15,TRBJ2-3,CASSSYWLSTDTQYF
TRBV5-6,14,TRBJ2-2,CASSRLAGGGELFF
TRBV5-1,14,TRBJ1-1,CASSLTQGNTEAFF
TRBV30,14,TRBJ1-5,CAWSAGGSNQPQHF
TRBV5-1,15,TRBJ1-1,CASSLDEGMGTEAFF
TRBV7-2,15,TRBJ2-1,CASSFERGFGNEQFF
TRBV18,14,TRBJ1-1,CASSRANVNTEAFF
TRBV30,18,TRBJ2-6,CAWSTPGQGISGANVLTF
TRBV5-4,14,TRBJ1-5,CASSSGGRNQPQHF
TRBV18,13,TRBJ2-7,CASSPRAGYEQYF
TRBV7-6,17,TRBJ2-3,CASSLGGTGGSTDTQYF
TRBV10-3,20,TRBJ2-2,CAIGGPQFGRGRRNTGELFF
TRBV18,14,TRBJ1-6,CASSGTGDNSPLHF
TRBV5-4,14,TRBJ2-2,CASSLRSNTGELFF
TRBV4-3,16,TRBJ1-1,CASSPTGVSMNTEAFF
TRBV3-1/TRBV3-2,17,TRBJ2-3,CASSPYRTSGRVDTQYF
TRBV7-9,16,TRBJ1-6,CASSLALGGGDSPLHF